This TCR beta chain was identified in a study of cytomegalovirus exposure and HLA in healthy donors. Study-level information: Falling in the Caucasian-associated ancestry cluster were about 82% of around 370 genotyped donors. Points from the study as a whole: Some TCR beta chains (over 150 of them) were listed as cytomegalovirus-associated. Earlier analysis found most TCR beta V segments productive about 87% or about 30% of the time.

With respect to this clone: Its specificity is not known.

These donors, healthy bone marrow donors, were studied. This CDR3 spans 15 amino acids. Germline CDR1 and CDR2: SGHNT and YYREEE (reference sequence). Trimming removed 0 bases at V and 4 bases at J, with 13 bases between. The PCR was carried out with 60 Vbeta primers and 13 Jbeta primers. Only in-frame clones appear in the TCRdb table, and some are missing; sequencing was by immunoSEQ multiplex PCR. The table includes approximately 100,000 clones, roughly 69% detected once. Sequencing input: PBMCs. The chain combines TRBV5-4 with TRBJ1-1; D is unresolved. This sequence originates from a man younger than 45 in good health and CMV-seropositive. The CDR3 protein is CASSLVWSGGTEAFF. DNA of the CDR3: TGTGCCAGCAGCTTGGTATGGTCAGGAGGCACTGAAGCTTTCTTT.